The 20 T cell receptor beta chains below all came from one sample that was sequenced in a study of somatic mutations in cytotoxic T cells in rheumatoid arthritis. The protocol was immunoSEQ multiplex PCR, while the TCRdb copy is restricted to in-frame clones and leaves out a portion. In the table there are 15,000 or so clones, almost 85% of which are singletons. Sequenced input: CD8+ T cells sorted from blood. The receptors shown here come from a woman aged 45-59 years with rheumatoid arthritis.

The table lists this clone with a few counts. The CDR3 nucleotides read TGCGCCAGCAGTGTGGGGACTGAAGCTTTCTTT. Its translation is CASSVGTEAFF. The chain recombines TRBV5-1 with TRBJ1-1; D is ambiguous. Germline CDR1 and CDR2: SGHRS and YFSETQ. The CDR3 has 11 amino acids. V was trimmed by 5 bases and J by 5 bases, leaving 7 bases between them.

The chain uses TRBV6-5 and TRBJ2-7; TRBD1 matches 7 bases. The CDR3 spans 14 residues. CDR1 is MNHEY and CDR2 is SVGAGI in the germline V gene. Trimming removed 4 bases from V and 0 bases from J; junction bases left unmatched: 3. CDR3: CASSLGQNSYEQYF. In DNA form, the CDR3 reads TGTGCCAGCAGTTTGGGACAGAACTCCTACGAGCAGTACTTC.

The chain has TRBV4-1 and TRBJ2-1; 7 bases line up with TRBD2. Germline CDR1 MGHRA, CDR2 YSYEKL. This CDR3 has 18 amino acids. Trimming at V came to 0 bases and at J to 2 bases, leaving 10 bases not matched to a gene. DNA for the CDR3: TGCGCCAGCAGCCAAGATCTGTTGCGGGAGACCCCCTACAATGAGCAGTTCTTC. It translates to CASSQDLLRETPYNEQFF.

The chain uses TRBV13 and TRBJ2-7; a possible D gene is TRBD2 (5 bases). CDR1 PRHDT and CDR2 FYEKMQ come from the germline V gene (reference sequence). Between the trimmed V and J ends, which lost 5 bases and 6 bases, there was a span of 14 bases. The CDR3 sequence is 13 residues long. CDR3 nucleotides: TGTGCCAGCAGCCCCCCGGCCGGGGTCGAGCAGTACTTC. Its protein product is CASSPPAGVEQYF. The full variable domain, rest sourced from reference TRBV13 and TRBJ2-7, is AAGVIQSPRHLIKEKRETATLKCYPIPRHDTVYWYQQGPGQDPQFLISFYEKMQSDKGSIPDRFSAQQFSDYHSELNMSSLELGDSALYFCASSPPAGVEQYFGPGTRLTVT.

The CDR3 DNA sequence: TGTGCCAGCAGCTTGGAGGCAGGGGAACTAGATACGCAGTATTTT. Amino acids: CASSLEAGELDTQYF. This chain uses TRBV5-4 with TRBJ2-3, with a possible D match to TRBD1 (6 bases). V gave up 0 bases and J gave up 5 bases, with 13 bases separating them. Per germline, CDR1 SGHNT and CDR2 YYREEE (reference sequence). This CDR3 is 15 amino acids long.

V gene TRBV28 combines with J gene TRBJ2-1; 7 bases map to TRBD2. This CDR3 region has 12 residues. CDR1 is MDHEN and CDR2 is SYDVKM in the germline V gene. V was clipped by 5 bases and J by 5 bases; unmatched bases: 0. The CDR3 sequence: CASSGGDNEQFF. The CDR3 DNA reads TGTGCCAGCAGTGGGGGGGACAATGAGCAGTTCTTC.

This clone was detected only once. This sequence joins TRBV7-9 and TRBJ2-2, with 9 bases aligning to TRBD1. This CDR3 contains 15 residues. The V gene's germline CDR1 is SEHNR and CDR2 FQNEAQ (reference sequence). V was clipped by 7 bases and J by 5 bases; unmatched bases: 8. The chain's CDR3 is CASKAGTGTTGELFF. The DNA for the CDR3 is TGTGCCAGCAAAGCCGGGACAGGGACAACCGGGGAGCTGTTTTTT.

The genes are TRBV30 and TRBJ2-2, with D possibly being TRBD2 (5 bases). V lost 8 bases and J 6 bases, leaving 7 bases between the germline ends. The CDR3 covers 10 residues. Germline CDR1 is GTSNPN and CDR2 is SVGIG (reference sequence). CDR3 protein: CARRAGELFF. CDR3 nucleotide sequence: TGTGCCCGGCGGGCCGGGGAGCTGTTTTTT.

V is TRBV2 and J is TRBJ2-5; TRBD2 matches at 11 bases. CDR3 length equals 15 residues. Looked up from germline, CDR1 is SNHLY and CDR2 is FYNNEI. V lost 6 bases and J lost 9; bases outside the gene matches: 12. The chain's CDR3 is CASSPSLAGGPSQYF. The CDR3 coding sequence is TGTGCCAGCAGCCCCAGCTTAGCGGGAGGGCCGTCCCAGTACTTC.

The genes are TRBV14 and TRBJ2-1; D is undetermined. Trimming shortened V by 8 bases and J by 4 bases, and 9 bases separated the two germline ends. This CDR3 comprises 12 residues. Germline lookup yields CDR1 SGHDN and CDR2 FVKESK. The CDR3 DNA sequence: TGTGCCAGCGCTCGGGTTTACAATGAGCAGTTCTTC. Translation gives CASARVYNEQFF.

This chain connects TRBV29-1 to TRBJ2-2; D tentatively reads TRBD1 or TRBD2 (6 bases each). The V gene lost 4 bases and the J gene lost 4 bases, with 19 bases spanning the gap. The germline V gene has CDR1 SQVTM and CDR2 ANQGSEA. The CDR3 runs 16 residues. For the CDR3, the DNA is TGCAGCGTTGCACAGGGAGGTAGCGAGGTCACCGGGGAGCTGTTTTTT. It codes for CSVAQGGSEVTGELFF.

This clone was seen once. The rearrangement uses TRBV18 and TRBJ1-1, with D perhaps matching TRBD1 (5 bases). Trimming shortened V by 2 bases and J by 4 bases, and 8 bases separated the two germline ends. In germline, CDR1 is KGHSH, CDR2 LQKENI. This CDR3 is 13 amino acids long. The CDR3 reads CASSPGAGTEAFF. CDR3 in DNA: TGTGCCAGCTCACCAGGGGCTGGCACTGAAGCTTTCTTT.

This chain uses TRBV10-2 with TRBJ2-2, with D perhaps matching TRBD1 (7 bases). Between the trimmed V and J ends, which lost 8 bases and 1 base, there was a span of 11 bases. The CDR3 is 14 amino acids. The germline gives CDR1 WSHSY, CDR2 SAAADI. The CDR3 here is CASGGTVNTGELFF. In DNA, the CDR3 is TGCGCCAGCGGCGGGACAGTGAACACCGGGGAGCTGTTTTTT.

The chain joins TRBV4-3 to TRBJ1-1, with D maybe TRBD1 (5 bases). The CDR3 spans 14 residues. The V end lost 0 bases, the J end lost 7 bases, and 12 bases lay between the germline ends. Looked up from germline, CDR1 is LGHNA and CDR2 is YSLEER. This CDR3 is CASSQEDNPGEAFF. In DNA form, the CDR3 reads TGCGCCAGCAGCCAAGAGGACAACCCCGGTGAAGCTTTCTTT.

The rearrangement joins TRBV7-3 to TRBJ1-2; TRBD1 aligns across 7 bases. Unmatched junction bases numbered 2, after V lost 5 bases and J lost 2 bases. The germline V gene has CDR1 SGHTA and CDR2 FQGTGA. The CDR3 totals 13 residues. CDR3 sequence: CASSPTGNYGYTF. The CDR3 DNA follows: TGTGCCAGCAGCCCGACAGGGAACTATGGCTACACCTTC.

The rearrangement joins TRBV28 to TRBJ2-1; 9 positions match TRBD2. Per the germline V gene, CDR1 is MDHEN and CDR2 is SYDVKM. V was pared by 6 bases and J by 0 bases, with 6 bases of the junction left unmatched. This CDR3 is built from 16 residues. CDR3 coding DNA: TGTGCCAGCAGCTCCCCTAGCGGGGCCTCCTACAATGAGCAGTTCTTC. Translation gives CASSSPSGASYNEQFF.

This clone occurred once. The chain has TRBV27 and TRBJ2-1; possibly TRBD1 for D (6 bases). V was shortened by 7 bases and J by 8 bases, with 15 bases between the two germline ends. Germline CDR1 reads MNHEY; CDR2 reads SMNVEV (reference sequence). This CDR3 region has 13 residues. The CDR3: CASTPRGSDEQFF. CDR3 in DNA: TGTGCCAGCACGCCCAGGGGAAGTGATGAGCAGTTCTTC.

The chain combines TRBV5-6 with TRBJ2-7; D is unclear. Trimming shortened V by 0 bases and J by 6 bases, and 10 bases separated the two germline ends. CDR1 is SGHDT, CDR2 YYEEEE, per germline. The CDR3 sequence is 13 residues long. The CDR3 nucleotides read TGTGCCAGCAGCTTGGGGAAGGGCTCCGAGCAGTACTTC. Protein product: CASSLGKGSEQYF.

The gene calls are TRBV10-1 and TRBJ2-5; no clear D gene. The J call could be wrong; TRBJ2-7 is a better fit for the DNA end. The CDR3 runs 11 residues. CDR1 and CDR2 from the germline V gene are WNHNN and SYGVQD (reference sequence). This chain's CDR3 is CASSPSYEQYF. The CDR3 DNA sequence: TGCGCCAGCAGTCCGTCTTACGAGCAGTACTTC.

DNA for the CDR3: TGTGCCAGCAGCTTAGCAGGGGTCGGTGAAAAACTGTTTTTT. It encodes CASSLAGVGEKLFF. This sequence joins TRBV7-9 and TRBJ1-4; D might be TRBD1 (5 bases). The germline gives CDR1 SEHNR, CDR2 FQNEAQ (reference sequence). Trimming cost V 0 bases and J 7 bases, with 9 bases left between them. The CDR3 sequence is 14 residues long.